Sequencing of this T cell receptor (beta chain) was carried out in a study of T cell repertoires in cytomegalovirus infection. As for the study in general: It can be stated that public TCR beta signatures indicated CMV infection as well as a matching HLA type. Findings and caveats of the study: The response measured ex vivo was dominated by TCR beta clonotypes (HLA-C-restricted and CMV-specific). Summed frequency of shared TCR beta families picked out CMV carriers who also had the relevant HLA.

V gave up 10 bases and J gave up 12 bases; unmatched junction bases: 16. CDR1 and CDR2 (germline): SGHTA, FQGNSA. The CDR3 extends over 14 amino acids. TCRdb recomputed calls from the reads with MiXCR, one row per CDR3 protein. Of 200,000 to 300,000 distinct CDR3 sequences in the sample, approximately 9% were seen once. Concerning this clonotype: What it recognizes is unknown.

The chain employs TRBV7-2 and TRBJ2-1; 9 bases align to TRBD2. Sequencing was done on a sample of PBMCs. This TCR was recovered from a human donor in good health (CMV status not recorded). Some clones in this sample may be carry-over from other donors' samples. The CDR3 region is CATWLAGSSGGQFF. The CDR3 bases are TGTGCCACTTGGCTAGCGGGGTCTTCTGGTGGGCAGTTCTTC.